Presented here are 2 T cell receptor beta chains from one specimen sequenced in a study of T cells in Graves' hyperthyroidism and ophthalmopathy. Amplification of TCR beta CDR3 regions used RNA as the template. A first-round RT-PCR of the TCR CDR3 used the HTBI primer set. Using its own MiXCR run on the multiplex PCR reads, TCRdb lists one record per CDR3 protein. Here the sample spans some 600,000 distinct CDR3 sequences, around 14% being singletons. Material for sequencing was blood. Source of these receptors: a woman in her 30s with Graves' hyperthyroidism that later progressed to Graves' ophthalmopathy.

This clonotype appeared many times. The chain links TRBV7-9 to TRBJ2-4; a weak D match, TRBD2 (5 bases). In germline, CDR1 is SEHNR, CDR2 FQNEAQ (reference sequence). The CDR3 has 19 amino acids. Trimming removed 1 base from V and 0 bases from J, with 19 bases in between. The CDR3 sequence: CASSLGWASTDLAKNIQYF. CDR3 nucleotides: TGTGCCAGCAGCTTAGGGTGGGCTAGCACAGATCTAGCCAAAAACATTCAGTACTTC.

There are many counts of this clonotype. The chain uses TRBV27 and TRBJ1-5; D is unclear. This CDR3 has 13 amino acids. V was cut by 3 bases and J by 4 bases, with 7 bases left in between. Germline-derived CDR1 and CDR2 are MNHEY and SMNVEV (reference sequence). The CDR3 nucleotides are TGTGCCAGCAGTTTTTTAGGGAATCAGCCCCAGCATTTT. This codes for CASSFLGNQPQHF.